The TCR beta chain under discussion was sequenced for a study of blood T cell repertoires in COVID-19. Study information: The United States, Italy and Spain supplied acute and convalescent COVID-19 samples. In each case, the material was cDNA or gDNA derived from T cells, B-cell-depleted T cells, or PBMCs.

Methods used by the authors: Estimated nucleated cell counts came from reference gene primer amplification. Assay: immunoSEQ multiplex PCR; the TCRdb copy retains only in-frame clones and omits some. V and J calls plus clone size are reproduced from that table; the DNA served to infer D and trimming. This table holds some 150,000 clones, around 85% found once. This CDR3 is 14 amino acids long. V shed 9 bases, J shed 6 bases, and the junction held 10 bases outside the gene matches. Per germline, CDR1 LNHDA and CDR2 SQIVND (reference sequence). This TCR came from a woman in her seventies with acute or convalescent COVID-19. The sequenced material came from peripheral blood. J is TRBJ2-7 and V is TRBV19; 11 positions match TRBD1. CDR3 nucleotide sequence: TGTGCCAGATTAGAGGGGACAGGGGGTTCCGAGCAGTACGTC. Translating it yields CARLEGTGGSEQYV.